This T cell receptor beta chain was captured by sequencing in a study of cytomegalovirus exposure and HLA in healthy donors. V lost 5 bases and J lost 4, with 8 bases in between. The CDR3 has 12 residues. The germline gives CDR1 MDHEN, CDR2 SYDVKM. PCR used 60 Vbeta primers and 13 Jbeta primers. In the original workflow: In a later analysis, around 10 million of 83 million or so unique beta chains occurred in at least two donors. TCRdb's copy holds only in-frame clones and misses some; the assay was immunoSEQ multiplex PCR. Clone size and V and J calls were adopted from that table, with D and trimming inferred from the DNA. The data hold 160,000 or so clones, with approximately 80% observed a single time.

This receptor was taken from a woman in her twenties or thirties in good health and CMV-seropositive. The chain has TRBV28 and TRBJ1-2; D remains unclear. The sample was PBMCs. The DNA for the CDR3 is TGTGCCAGCAGTAACGAGGGCTATGGCTACACCTTC. This sequence encodes CASSNEGYGYTF.